The 22 T cell receptor beta chains presented below share a single source sample, sequenced in a study of vaccination and CD4 T cells after COVID-19. What these receptors recognize is not known. The treatment was: approximately 10-day PBMC culture with coronavirus spike peptide pools or control peptides (ViraFEST assay). The Oncomine TCR Beta short-read assay was what sequenced the DNA obtained from cultured CD4+ T cells. One entry per CDR3 protein results from TCRdb running MiXCR on the PCR reads. This table has 8,500 to 10,000 distinct CDR3 sequences, about 23% appearing once. The sequencing input was cultured CD4+ T cells from blood. These receptor sequences come from a human donor with COVID-19.

This chain uses TRBV7-9 with TRBJ2-2; D possibly corresponds to TRBD2 (6 bases). CDR1 and CDR2 from the germline V gene are SEHNR and FQNEAQ (reference sequence). This CDR3 has 16 residues. V dropped 4 bases and J dropped 4 bases, with 16 bases sitting between them. As DNA, the CDR3 is TGTGCCAGCAGCTATTCATTACCCGGGGGCACCGGGGAGCTGTTTTTT. It is translated as CASSYSLPGGTGELFF. Together with reference TRBV7-9 and TRBJ2-2, the CDR3 gives the full variable domain: DTGVSQNPRHKITKRGQNVTFRCDPISEHNRLYWYRQTLGQGPEFLTYFQNEAQLEKSRLLSDRFSAERPKGSFSTLEIQRTEQGDSAMYLCASSYSLPGGTGELFFGEGSRLTVL.

This clonotype showed up just a few times. The gene calls are TRBV10-3 and TRBJ2-3; D is perhaps TRBD1 (6 bases). V shed 7 bases and J shed 1 base, with 18 bases lying between them. CDR1 is ENHRY and CDR2 is SYGVKD in the germline V gene. This CDR3 region has 16 residues. This chain's CDR3 is CAINQGSNWGTDTQYF. The CDR3 coding sequence is TGTGCCATCAATCAGGGGAGTAACTGGGGCACAGATACGCAGTATTTT.

The CDR3 DNA sequence: TGTGCCACCAGTGACCCCGGACGAAATGAGCAGTTCTTC. Translation gives CATSDPGRNEQFF. The genes are TRBV24-1 and TRBJ2-1; D gene uncertain. Germline assignment: CDR1 KGHDR and CDR2 SFDVKD. CDR3 length: 13 residues. Trimming pared 4 bases from V and 7 bases from J, leaving 10 bases between.

This chain connects TRBV19 to TRBJ1-3; TRBD1 matches 8 bases. V trimming: 10 bases; J trimming: 8 bases; junction bases outside the gene matches: 7. CDR3 size: 12 residues. Germline V lookup: CDR1 LNHDA, CDR2 SQIVND (reference sequence). The CDR3 nucleotides read TGTGCCACCGGACAGGGAGATTACACCATATATTTT. This sequence encodes CATGQGDYTIYF.

The chain recombines TRBV7-2 with TRBJ2-7; perhaps TRBD1 as D (5 bases). The germline V and J ends were trimmed by 0 bases and 0 bases, with 9 bases remaining between them. Germline V gives CDR1 SGHTA, CDR2 FQGNSA. CDR3 length equals 15 residues. The CDR3 nucleotides are TGTGCCAGCAGCTTAGCGGGGCCCAGCTCCTACGAGCAGTACTTC. As protein: CASSLAGPSSYEQYF.

The rearrangement links TRBV12-3 or TRBV12-4 to TRBJ1-5; TRBD1 aligns across 8 bases. Unmatched junction bases numbered 5, after V lost 3 bases and J lost 7 bases. CDR3 length: 14 amino acids. The CDR3 loop is CASSLTGEGQPQHF. CDR3 coding DNA: TGTGCCAGCAGTTTGACAGGGGAGGGACAGCCCCAGCATTTT.

V is TRBV19 and J is TRBJ2-5; possible D gene TRBD2, 6 bases. V shed 6 bases and J shed 4 bases, with 15 bases lying between them. The CDR3 runs 14 residues. Germline CDR1 and CDR2: LNHDA and SQIVND (reference sequence). In DNA form, the CDR3 reads TGTGCCAGTAGCCCCGGGACTTCAATAGAGACCCAGTACTTC. This codes for CASSPGTSIETQYF.

The J gene is TRBJ2-2, the V gene TRBV19; D is unclear. This CDR3 has 15 amino acids. The germline gives CDR1 LNHDA, CDR2 SQIVND (reference sequence). V lost 0 bases to trimming and J lost 7 bases, with 12 bases between them. In nucleotides, the CDR3 is TGTGCCAGTAGTATAGAGGTCGGCAGATTCGGGGAGCTGTTTTTT. It is translated as CASSIEVGRFGELFF.

The rearrangement links TRBV15 to TRBJ2-5; 10 nucleotides match TRBD2. Germline V gene lookup returns CDR1 LNHNV and CDR2 YYDKDF (reference sequence). CDR3 length: 17 residues. The J segment lost 2 bases and the V segment lost 0 bases, leaving 6 bases of the junction unmatched. In DNA form, the CDR3 reads TGTGCCACCAGCAGAGATAATAGCGGGGGGTTACAAGAGACCCAGTACTTC. Translated: CATSRDNSGGLQETQYF.

This chain connects TRBV5-6 to TRBJ2-5; D unresolved. The CDR3 is made up of 15 amino acids. Per germline, CDR1 SGHDT and CDR2 YYEEEE. The V gene lost 3 bases and the J gene lost 2 bases, with 14 bases spanning the gap. The CDR3 DNA follows: TGTGCCAGCAGCTCAAGATCGAAACTGCAAGAGACCCAGTACTTC. Its protein product is CASSSRSKLQETQYF.

The genes are TRBV7-2 and TRBJ2-1, with D possibly TRBD1 on 5 matching bases. Germline CDR1 reads SGHTA; CDR2 reads FQGNSA. CDR3 length: 14 amino acids. V dropped 0 bases and J dropped 10 bases, with 13 bases sitting between them. The CDR3 nucleotides read TGTGCCAGCAGCTTAGCGGGGCTTGGGTACGAGCAGTTCTTC. Translated: CASSLAGLGYEQFF.

To note about this clonotype: The missing conserved phenylalanine or tryptophan at the end of this CDR3 makes a read error likely. V gene TRBV30 combines with J gene TRBJ2-7; the D gene is possibly TRBD2 (5 bases). Trimming removed 2 bases at V and 3 bases at J, with 8 bases between. Germline V gene data show CDR1 as GTSNPN and CDR2 as SVGIG (reference sequence). The CDR3 has 12 residues. The CDR3 DNA reads as TGTGCCTGGAGTAGGACTGGCTACGAGCAGTACCTC. As protein: CAWSRTGYEQYL.

The chain combines TRBV20-1 with TRBJ2-2; the D is unclear. CDR1 DFQATT and CDR2 SNEGSKA come from the germline V gene (reference sequence). The CDR3 consists of 13 residues. V shed 4 bases and J shed 2 bases, with 8 bases lying between them. The CDR3 here is CSANYLNTGELFF. Here the CDR3 DNA reads TGCAGTGCTAACTACCTAAACACCGGGGAGCTGTTTTTT.

CDR3 nucleotides: TGCGCCAGCAGCCACCTGACTAACTTACAGAGTTACGAGCAGTACTTC. Translating gives CASSHLTNLQSYEQYF. V and J are TRBV4-1 and TRBJ2-7; tentative D call: TRBD2 (5 bases). Germline V gene sequence: CDR1 MGHRA, CDR2 YSYEKL. The V gene lost 3 bases and the J gene lost 4 bases, with 19 bases spanning the gap. There are 16 residues in the CDR3.

In this sample, this clonotype turned up a few times. The chain combines TRBV20-1 with TRBJ1-1, with TRBD1 as a possible D gene (5 bases). Trimming left V 3 bases short and J 3 bases short, with 8 bases between. Looked up from germline, CDR1 is DFQATT and CDR2 is SNEGSKA (reference sequence). This CDR3 has 12 amino acids. CDR3 DNA sequence: TGCAGTGCTAGGCCGGGGGACACTGAAGCTTTCTTT. This sequence encodes CSARPGDTEAFF.

This chain connects TRBV4-2 to TRBJ1-3; perhaps TRBD1 as D (6 bases). The length of the CDR3 is 16 residues. The germline V and J ends were trimmed by 0 bases and 2 bases, with 11 bases remaining between them. CDR1 is LGHNA, CDR2 YNFKEQ, per germline. The CDR3 here is CASSQETTGPGNTIYF. DNA for the CDR3: TGTGCCAGCAGCCAAGAGACAACAGGGCCTGGAAACACCATATATTTT.

This clonotype has a handful of counts. The rearrangement uses TRBV7-2 and TRBJ1-2; 7 bases are a match to TRBD1. There are 17 residues in the CDR3. In germline, CDR1 is SGHTA, CDR2 FQGNSA. V shed 1 base and J 3 bases; nucleotides not matched to a gene: 11. The chain's CDR3 is CASSLEVAGGNYYGYTF. CDR3 DNA sequence: TGTGCCAGCAGCTTAGAGGTGGCAGGGGGGAATTACTATGGCTACACCTTC.

V and J are TRBV15 and TRBJ2-5, with 7 bases matching TRBD1. V was pared by 0 bases and J by 2 bases, with 9 bases of the junction left unmatched. Per the germline V gene, CDR1 is LNHNV and CDR2 is YYDKDF (reference sequence). CDR3 length equals 17 residues. The CDR3 sequence is CATSRDQGAGGQETQYF. DNA of the CDR3: TGTGCCACCAGCAGAGATCAAGGTGCAGGGGGACAAGAGACCCAGTACTTC. Combining the CDR3 with reference TRBV15 and TRBJ2-5 gives the whole variable domain DAMVIQNPRYQVTQFGKPVTLSCSQTLNHNVMYWYQQKSSQAPKLLFHYYDKDFNNEADTPDNFQSRRPNTSFCFLDIRSPGLGDTAMYLCATSRDQGAGGQETQYFGPGTRLLVL.

This clonotype was counted only a few times. The chain joins TRBV11-2 to TRBJ2-2, with 14 bases fitting TRBD2. The CDR3 is made up of 19 amino acids. Germline V lookup: CDR1 SGHAT, CDR2 FQNNGV. The junction had 13 bases not matched to a gene; V was cut back by 5 bases and J by 5 bases. The CDR3 DNA is TGTGCCAGCAGCGTACGGACTAGCGGGGGGCAAAGAACGACCGGGGAGCTGTTTTTT. It is translated as CASSVRTSGGQRTTGELFF.

The chain uses TRBV7-2 and TRBJ1-6; 8 bases match TRBD1. Germline trimming cut 0 bases from V and 9 bases from J; bases unmatched to any gene: 7. The CDR3 runs to 16 residues. Germline values: CDR1 SGHTA, CDR2 FQGNSA. CDR3 in amino acids: CASSLAGTGSSSPLHF. In nucleotides, the CDR3 is TGTGCCAGCAGCTTAGCCGGGACAGGCTCAAGTTCACCCCTCCACTTT. The complete variable domain, with remaining parts taken from reference TRBV7-2 and TRBJ1-6, reads GAGVSQSPSNKVTEKGKDVELRCDPISGHTALYWYRQSLGQGLEFLIYFQGNSAPDKSGLPSDRFSAERTGGSVSTLTIQRTQQEDSAVYLCASSLAGTGSSSPLHFGNGTRLTVT.

The V and J genes are TRBV27 and TRBJ2-2, with a tentative D call TRBD1 (5 bases). The V gene's germline CDR1 is MNHEY and CDR2 SMNVEV (reference sequence). This CDR3 comprises 16 residues. V was clipped by 1 base and J by 6 bases, with 15 bases between them. The CDR3 protein is CASSLWAGLSAGELFF. The CDR3 region has the DNA TGTGCCAGCAGTTTATGGGCAGGGCTGAGCGCCGGGGAGCTGTTTTTT.

This clonotype was detected a few times. The chain uses TRBV4-3 and TRBJ1-5; D unclear. Germline V gene lookup returns CDR1 LGHNA and CDR2 YSLEER. The CDR3 has 14 residues. V was shortened by 4 bases and J by 1 base, with 8 bases between the two germline ends. The CDR3 reads CASSPELSNQPQHF. In nucleotides, the CDR3 is TGCGCCAGCAGCCCCGAGTTAAGCAATCAGCCCCAGCATTTT.